These T cell receptor beta chains were read from a single sample in a study of blood T cells in healthy people across ages. TCRdb independently ran MiXCR on the 5' RACE reads; one entry per CDR3 protein. The sample includes about 590,000 distinct CDR3 sequences, approximately 30% of them seen just once. Material for sequencing was blood. These receptors came from a woman of 80 years or more in good health. The CDR3 runs from the conserved cysteine through the conserved F or W. The D gene is left open where the match is weak. Size tells how often a clone was seen (once, few, many) or the class of an expanded clone, and some rows leave it out.

D gene	clone size	V gene	J gene	CDR3 DNA	CDR3 protein
TRBD1	NA	TRBV29-1	TRBJ1-3	TGCAGCGTTGGGACAGGGCCTGGAAACACCATATATTTT	CSVGTGPGNTIYF
NA	many	TRBV7-8	TRBJ1-6	TGTGCCAGCAGCTTAGCGAATTTACAGAGTCATTCACCCCTCCACTTT	CASSLANLQSHSPLHF
TRBD1	NA	TRBV6-2/TRBV6-3	TRBJ1-1	TGTGCCAGCGGGCCCAGGGGGAGGACTGAAGCTTTCTTT	CASGPRGRTEAFF
NA	many	TRBV7-9	TRBJ1-2	TGTGCCAGCACCTTACAGGACCCCGAAGGTGGCTACACCTTC	CASTLQDPEGGYTF
NA	many	TRBV29-1	TRBJ1-5	TGCAGCGTTGAGGCGGGACCTAATCAGCCCCAGCATTTT	CSVEAGPNQPQHF
TRBD2	NA	TRBV5-1	TRBJ2-1	TGCGCCAGCAGCTTGGGAGGACCTAGCGGGAGCCATGAGCAGTTCTTC	CASSLGGPSGSHEQFF
NA	many	TRBV10-3	TRBJ2-1	TGTGCCATCAGTGACCGTCGAGAGCAGTTCTTC	CAISDRREQFF
NA	many	TRBV4-2	TRBJ2-7	TGTGCCAGCAGCCAAGGTCAGGGAGAGAACCACGAGCAGTACTTC	CASSQGQGENHEQYF
NA	many	TRBV30	TRBJ2-1	TGTGCCTGGAGTGATACCCAGTTATTTTACAATGAGCAGTTCTTC	CAWSDTQLFYNEQFF
NA	NA	TRBV7-2	TRBJ1-4	TGTGCCAGCAGCCCGACGGCAGAAAAACTGTTTTTT	CASSPTAEKLFF
NA	many	TRBV7-2	TRBJ2-3	TGTGCCAGCAGCTTAACCACTCGCCTAAGCACAGATACGCAGTATTTT	CASSLTTRLSTDTQYF
NA	many	TRBV7-3	TRBJ1-2	TGTGCCAGCAGCTCCGGGACCTCCGACTATGGCTACACCTTC	CASSSGTSDYGYTF
NA	many	TRBV18	TRBJ1-4	TGTGCCAGCTCACCACTCCCGGGCCCGGGGAGTGAAAAACTGTTTTTT	CASSPLPGPGSEKLFF
NA	many	TRBV7-6	TRBJ1-1	TGTGCCTCCGGCGACAGGCCAAAATCTGAAGCTTTCTTT	CASGDRPKSEAFF
NA	many	TRBV5-6	TRBJ1-2	TGTGCCAGCTGGGTGGGGCAGGGAAGATATGGCTACACCTTC	CASWVGQGRYGYTF
NA	many	TRBV11-2	TRBJ2-3	TGTGCCAGCAGCTTCTCGAAGGATACGCAGTATTTT	CASSFSKDTQYF
NA	many	TRBV20-1	TRBJ2-1	TGCAGTGCTCCCCAGGGGGGCTCCTACAATGAGCAGTTCTTC	CSAPQGGSYNEQFF
TRBD1	many	TRBV14	TRBJ2-1	TGTGCCAGCAGCCAGGGGACAGGGGCGACCTACAATGAGCAGTTCTTC	CASSQGTGATYNEQFF
NA	NA	TRBV11-2	TRBJ1-5	TGTGCCAGCAGCTTTAACCAGTACCAGCCCCAGCATTTT	CASSFNQYQPQHF
TRBD1	NA	TRBV6-2/TRBV6-3	TRBJ1-5	TGTGCCAGCAGAGGGACAGTAGGGACGCCCCAGCATTTT	CASRGTVGTPQHF
NA	NA	TRBV29-1	TRBJ2-1	TGCAGCGTTGACCTTAGCGGTGGGGTCAATGAGCAGTTCTTC	CSVDLSGGVNEQFF
TRBD2	many	TRBV5-5	TRBJ2-5	TGTGCCAGCAGCTTCCTACGGATAGCGGGGGTGTTCCAAGAGACCCAGTACTTC	CASSFLRIAGVFQETQYF
NA	many	TRBV7-2	TRBJ2-7	TGTGCCAGCAGCTTGGAGGGGGACCCATCAGCACCCTACGAGCAGTACTTC	CASSLEGDPSAPYEQYF
NA	many	TRBV11-2	TRBJ2-1	TGTGCCAGCCAAAAGGGGAACTACAATGAGCAGTTCTTC	CASQKGNYNEQFF
NA	few	TRBV20-1	TRBJ1-1	TGCAGTGCTACATTGGGGAGTGGAACTGAAGCTTTCTTT	CSATLGSGTEAFF
NA	NA	TRBV14	TRBJ1-1	TGTACCAGCAGCCGGATATTATCGACGAACACTGAAGCTTTCTTT	CTSSRILSTNTEAFF
TRBD1	many	TRBV15	TRBJ1-2	TGTGCCACCAGCAGCGGACAGGGAGAAAGCTACACCTTC	CATSSGQGESYTF
TRBD2	few	TRBV12-3/TRBV12-4	TRBJ2-7	TGTGCCAGCAGTGGACTAGCGTCCTACAATGAGCAGTACTTC	CASSGLASYNEQYF
NA	NA	TRBV5-1	TRBJ1-1	TGCGCCAGCAGCTTCGCCAGAACGAACACTGAAGCTTTCTTT	CASSFARTNTEAFF
NA	NA	TRBV19	TRBJ1-2	TGTGCCAGTAGTTTGGACCTCTTGGGAGGCTACACCTTC	CASSLDLLGGYTF
TRBD2	NA	TRBV28	TRBJ2-5	TGTGCCAGCAAGGCTGGGCGGGGGGAGACCCAGTACTTC	CASKAGRGETQYF
NA	NA	TRBV7-2	TRBJ2-5	TGTGCCAGCAGCTCCGAACCGGGACTGGGATTAGAGACCCAGTACTTC	CASSSEPGLGLETQYF
NA	many	TRBV4-1	TRBJ2-1	TGCGCCAGCAGCCAAGTCTTTGTCGGAGCCTACAATGAGCAGTTCTTC	CASSQVFVGAYNEQFF
NA	many	TRBV30	TRBJ2-1	TGTGCCTACCGGAACAGTTTACACAATGAGCAGTTCTTC	CAYRNSLHNEQFF
NA	NA	TRBV30	TRBJ1-2	TGTGCCTGGACCGTTTCGGTAGGGGGCTACACCTTC	CAWTVSVGGYTF